This TCR beta chain was identified during a study of T cell responses to AZD1222 COVID-19 vaccine (dated by TCRdb to about 2021). For the study in its entirety: TCR sequencing was performed for about 250 trial participants, of whom about 200 were given two doses of AZD1222 and some 26 were given two doses of MenACWY control vaccine. Trial participants were enrolled into age subgroups of 18-55, 56-69 and 70-plus years, which contained about 150, 28 and 57 TCR-sequenced participants, respectively.

Points the paper makes about the study in general: Reportedly, almost half of the unique spike-specific TCRs recognized epitopes lying outside the regions that are mutated in the B.1.351 and B.1.1.7 variants. Most participants were white British and females outnumbered males, and the authors suggested that clonal diversity may have been underestimated. Vaccine-associated CD4 TCRs spanned the whole spike protein, with dominant responses in regions 160-218 and 743-854. The 56-69-year group was small, and its depth increase did not reach significance, likely because of low power. Because no day 14 peak-response samples were available, the repertoires could be characterized only after the peak T cell response. After two AZD1222 doses, spike-specific TCR breadth and depth were significantly higher than at day 0 and than in MenACWY recipients. Conclusions about previously exposed vaccinees were limited because only 5 or 6 AZD1222 recipients were SARS-CoV-2 seropositive at baseline.

The CDR3 regions of human TCRbeta chains were analyzed by immunosequencing. Under the source paper's analysis protocol: TCRs in the repertoires were matched against a reference library of SARS-CoV-2-specific TCRs that had been generated with the MIRA antigen-specificity platform. Breadth was defined as the fraction of unique TCRs that were SARS-CoV-2-associated, and depth was defined as the fraction of total T cells that were SARS-CoV-2-associated. Using the MIRA data, each spike-specific TCR was assigned both to the spike region to which the TCR was reactive and to a CD4 or CD8 class. Log10-transformed breadth and depth values were compared by one-way ANOVA with Sidak's multiple comparisons tests. TCRdb mirrors the immuneACCESS table, restricted to in-frame sequences. Some clones are absent from its copies; in checked studies, under half trace to an unresolved V gene, and the reason for the others is unknown. V, J and clone size derive from that table, while D and trimming were established from the DNA sequence. The sample contains 70,000 to 95,000 clones, roughly 89% of them found a single time. Roughly 2.8% of the sample comes from the top ten.

V loses 5 bases, J loses 4 bases, and the germline ends lie 12 bases apart. The germline V gene (reference sequence) provides CDR1 MNHEY and CDR2 SMNVEV. Including the terminal cysteine and phenylalanine, the CDR3 comprises 15 residues. Here the CDR3 DNA is all that survives: 45 bases in frame from base 1. In the paper's terms, the time point label means: baseline before first vaccination. The sample's treatment or condition label, decoded: meningococcal conjugate vaccine given as trial control. Vaccinee samples were obtained from the UK trials COV001 and COV002, which included a single-blind randomized controlled phase 2/3 trial of AZD1222 (ChAdOx1 nCoV-19) in healthy adults. For TCRbeta chain sequencing, PBMC samples from trial participants were taken at day 0 and at day 28 after the second dose. Turning to this clone: Its antigen is still unknown. It has no much larger one-base neighbor in the sample; base qualities were not kept.

The rearrangement combines TRBV27 with TRBJ1-6; the D gene is perhaps TRBD1, from 6 matching bases. The sample in question was peripheral blood, obtained on day 0 of MenACWY control vaccination. This receptor was obtained from an adult in good health. The CDR3 amino acid sequence is: CASSAGTLYNSPLHF. In nucleotide form, the sequence is TGTGCCAGCAGTGCCGGGACATTATATAATTCACCCCTCCACTTT.